These 16 T cell receptor beta chains originate from one sample sequenced in a study of blood T cell repertoires in COVID-19. The table came from immunoSEQ multiplex PCR; TCRdb's copy has only in-frame clones and leaves some out. Of 300,000 to 350,000 clones in the sample, more than 90% were seen once. The sequenced sample was PBMCs or T cells enriched from blood (not recorded which). Receptors were obtained from a woman in her 30s who had been exposed to COVID-19.

V and J are TRBV9 and TRBJ1-1; D is uncertain. Between the trimmed V and J ends, which lost 3 bases and 3 bases, there was a span of 9 bases. The CDR3 spans 13 residues. Germline V CDR1 and CDR2: SGDLS, YYNGEE. In DNA form, the CDR3 reads TGTGCCAGCAGCGCCGGGAGCGACACTGAAGCTTTCTTT. Translating it yields CASSAGSDTEAFF.

The genes are TRBV11-2 and TRBJ1-3, with D uncertain. Trimming removed 2 bases at V and 3 bases at J, with 2 bases between. Germline-derived CDR1 and CDR2 are SGHAT and FQNNGV. This CDR3 contains 12 residues. CDR3: CASSLLGNTIYF. The CDR3, as DNA: TGTGCCAGCAGCTTACTTGGAAACACCATATATTTT.

This chain joins TRBV4-1 and TRBJ1-6; D remains unclear. The CDR3 is 17 residues long. Trimming pared 0 bases from V and 3 bases from J, leaving 12 bases between. Germline CDR1 is MGHRA and CDR2 is YSYEKL. The CDR3 reads CASSQEDGRVYNSPLHF. In nucleotides, the CDR3 is TGCGCCAGCAGCCAAGAAGACGGGAGGGTCTATAATTCACCCCTCCACTTT.

This clone was counted once. The chain is built from TRBV3-1 (or the pseudogene TRBV3-2) and TRBJ2-1; 10 nucleotides align to TRBD2. Germline loops: CDR1 LGHDT, CDR2 YNNKEL (reference sequence). V gave up 4 bases and J gave up 8 bases; unmatched junction bases: 8. The CDR3 length is 15 residues. Here the CDR3 reads CASSRSGGAFDEQFF. The CDR3 region has the DNA TGTGCCAGCAGCCGAAGCGGGGGGGCTTTCGATGAGCAGTTCTTC.

For the CDR3, the DNA is TGCGCCAGCAGCGCCACTAGCGGGGCCTACTACGAGCAGTACTTC. Translated: CASSATSGAYYEQYF. The V gene is TRBV5-1, the J gene TRBJ2-7, with 10 bases identical to TRBD2. This CDR3 comprises 15 residues. Germline CDR1 is SGHRS and CDR2 is YFSETQ. V was clipped by 4 bases and J by 3 bases; unmatched bases: 7. Filled out from reference TRBV5-1 and TRBJ2-7, the complete variable domain reads KAGVTQTPRYLIKTRGQQVTLSCSPISGHRSVSWYQQTPGQGLQFLFEYFSETQRNKGNFPGRFSGRQFSNSRSEMNVSTLELGDSALYLCASSATSGAYYEQYFGPGTRLTVT.

The chain recombines TRBV4-1 with TRBJ2-7, with TRBD1 as a possible D gene (6 bases). The germline V gene encodes CDR1 MGHRA and CDR2 YSYEKL. V gave up 8 bases and J gave up 5 bases, with 22 bases separating them. The CDR3 sequence is 15 residues long. The CDR3 loop is CASSRPGGAMDEQYF. The CDR3 DNA follows: TGCGCCAGCTCCCGACCTGGGGGCGCGATGGACGAGCAGTACTTC.

V and J are TRBV19 and TRBJ1-1; TRBD1 aligns across 10 bases. CDR3 size: 17 residues. Per the germline V gene, CDR1 is LNHDA and CDR2 is SQIVND (reference sequence). Unmatched junction bases numbered 16, after V lost 9 bases and J lost 3 bases. In DNA, the CDR3 is TGTGCCAGCACTCGGACAGGGGGTCGGGTGAAGGACACTGAAGCTTTCTTT. This translates into CASTRTGGRVKDTEAFF.

V and J are TRBV13 and TRBJ1-4; 8 bases match TRBD1. CDR3 length: 12 residues. The V gene end was trimmed by 4 bases and the J gene end by 13 bases; junction bases not matched to a gene: 5. CDR1 is PRHDT and CDR2 is FYEKMQ in the germline V gene (reference sequence). CDR3 residues: CASSSRTGPLFF. CDR3 sequence (DNA): TGTGCCAGCAGCTCCAGGACAGGGCCACTGTTTTTT.

This chain joins TRBV10-3 and TRBJ2-7; tentatively, D is TRBD2 (7 bases). The CDR3 is made up of 13 amino acids. The V gene lost 4 bases and the J gene lost 6 bases, with 13 bases spanning the gap. Germline-derived CDR1 and CDR2 are ENHRY and SYGVKD. The CDR3 sequence is CAISVLGGGEQYF. In DNA form, the CDR3 reads TGTGCCATCAGTGTGTTAGGGGGGGGCGAGCAGTACTTC.

In DNA form, the CDR3 reads TGTGCCAGCAGCTTGAGATATAGCTCTGGGGCCAACGTCCTGACTTTC. It encodes CASSLRYSSGANVLTF. The rearrangement uses TRBV5-6 and TRBJ2-6; D is unresolved. CDR3 length: 16 amino acids. The germline gives CDR1 SGHDT, CDR2 YYEEEE. Trimming pared 1 base from V and 0 bases from J, leaving 8 bases between. The whole variable domain, remainder taken from reference TRBV5-6 and TRBJ2-6, is DAGVTQSPTHLIKTRGQQVTLRCSPKSGHDTVSWYQQALGQGPQFIFQYYEEEERQRGNFPDRFSGHQFPNYSSELNVNALLLGDSALYLCASSLRYSSGANVLTFGAGSRLTVL.

The genes are TRBV6-5 and TRBJ1-5, with 7 nucleotides matching TRBD1. V gave up 4 bases and J gave up 9 bases; unmatched junction bases: 12. Germline CDR1 is MNHEY and CDR2 is SVGAGI. The CDR3 is 15 amino acids. The CDR3 nucleotides read TGTGCCAGCAGTTCCCCTGGGGACAGAGGTCGGCCCCAGCATTTT. As protein: CASSSPGDRGRPQHF.

V gene TRBV4-1 combines with J gene TRBJ1-4; D unresolved. The V gene lost 4 bases and the J gene lost 4 bases, with 10 bases spanning the gap. This CDR3 spans 14 amino acids. CDR1 MGHRA and CDR2 YSYEKL come from the germline V gene. CDR3 nucleotides: TGCGCCAGCAGCCCGGGTAACCTTAATGAAAAACTGTTTTTT. Its translation is CASSPGNLNEKLFF.

This clone has ten or more counts. V and J are TRBV27 and TRBJ1-1; 8 bases line up with TRBD1. The CDR3 extends over 15 amino acids. CDR1 MNHEY and CDR2 SMNVEV come from the germline V gene (reference sequence). After removal of 8 bases from V and 5 bases from J, the junction contained 13 bases not matched to a gene. The chain's CDR3 is CASVPLQGAWTEAFF. The CDR3 DNA follows: TGTGCCAGCGTACCACTTCAGGGGGCTTGGACTGAAGCTTTCTTT.

The chain couples TRBV19 to TRBJ2-6; TRBD1 aligns across 8 bases. The CDR3 runs 17 residues. Trimming took 3 bases from V and 0 from J; bases not matched to a gene: 4. Germline CDR1 LNHDA, CDR2 SQIVND (reference sequence). The CDR3 sequence: CASSIGQGGSGANVLTF. CDR3 in DNA: TGTGCCAGTAGTATCGGACAGGGTGGCTCTGGGGCCAACGTCCTGACTTTC.

The chain is built from TRBV7-9 and TRBJ2-5, with 12 bases fitting TRBD2. Germline trimming cut 5 bases from V and 4 bases from J; bases unmatched to any gene: 8. Germline lookup yields CDR1 SEHNR and CDR2 FQNEAQ (reference sequence). CDR3 length: 16 residues. For the CDR3, the DNA is TGTGCCAGCAGCCCACGGACTAGCGGGGTAGGAGAGACCCAGTACTTC. This encodes CASSPRTSGVGETQYF. Together with reference TRBV7-9 and TRBJ2-5, the CDR3 gives the full variable domain: DTGVSQNPRHKITKRGQNVTFRCDPISEHNRLYWYRQTLGQGPEFLTYFQNEAQLEKSRLLSDRFSAERPKGSFSTLEIQRTEQGDSAMYLCASSPRTSGVGETQYFGPGTRLLVL.

The genes are TRBV5-5 and TRBJ1-2; 9 nucleotides agree with TRBD1. CDR1 and CDR2 from the germline V gene are SGHKS and YYEKEE (reference sequence). The CDR3 runs to 14 residues. The V and J ends lost 4 bases and 5 bases, in that order; junction bases with no gene match: 6. The CDR3 protein is CASSRPGQGYGYTF. The CDR3 DNA reads as TGTGCCAGCAGCAGACCGGGACAGGGTTATGGCTACACCTTC.